The rows below give T cell receptor beta chains drawn from one sample of a study of blood T cell repertoires in COVID-19. Some clones are missing from TCRdb's copy, which holds only in-frame ones; the method was immunoSEQ multiplex PCR. The sample contains 140,000 or so clones, around 72% of which appear only once. Material: peripheral blood. Receptors were obtained from a woman in her sixties with acute or convalescent COVID-19. Both conserved end residues are part of each CDR3. The order of the fields is J gene, D gene, V gene, clone size, CDR3 protein, CDR3 DNA. The D gene is left open where the match is weak. Part of the rows lack a size; the others show once, few, many or a class for expanded clones.

TRBJ1-1,TRBD1,TRBV4-1,.,CASSHTGTGVNTEAFF,TGCGCCAGCAGCCACACCGGGACAGGGGTGAACACTGAAGCTTTCTTT
TRBJ2-5,TRBD2,TRBV9,once,CASSVGGLAGVETQYF,TGTGCCAGCAGCGTAGGGGGACTAGCGGGAGTAGAGACCCAGTACTTC
TRBJ2-1,TRBD2,TRBV4-1,few,CASSPLAAGFSYNEQFF,TGCGCCAGCAGCCCCCTAGCGGCGGGATTCTCCTACAATGAGCAGTTCTTC
TRBJ2-3,TRBD2,TRBV30,.,CAWKGGPSGARDTQYF,TGTGCCTGGAAAGGGGGCCCTAGCGGGGCCCGAGATACGCAGTATTTT
TRBJ1-3,TRBD1,TRBV6-6,many,CASVPGQGENTIYF,TGTGCCAGTGTTCCGGGACAGGGGGAAAACACCATATATTTT
TRBJ1-4,.,TRBV6-5,.,CASSYSGAGEKLFF,TGTGCCAGCAGTTACTCGGGGGCCGGTGAAAAACTGTTTTTT
TRBJ1-3,TRBD1,TRBV6-5,.,CASRTGRAGNTIYF,TGTGCCAGCAGGACAGGGCGAGCTGGAAACACCATATATTTT
TRBJ1-1,.,TRBV30,.,CAWSVPPREAFF,TGTGCCTGGAGTGTACCCCCGCGGGAAGCTTTCTTT
TRBJ2-5,.,TRBV11-3,.,CASSSQRGETQYF,TGTGCCAGCAGCTCCCAGAGGGGGGAGACCCAGTACTTC
TRBJ2-5,TRBD1,TRBV5-4,.,CASSLGQGRETQYF,TGTGCCAGCAGCTTGGGACAGGGGCGGGAGACCCAGTACTTC
TRBJ1-6,.,TRBV6-1,.,CASSEHQTLHF,TGTGCCAGCAGTGAACATCAAACCCTCCACTTT
TRBJ2-7,TRBD2,TRBV7-2,once,CASSQRTSGSAYEQYF,TGTGCCAGCAGCCAGAGGACTAGCGGGAGCGCCTACGAGCAGTACTTC
TRBJ1-3,.,TRBV30,.,CAWRTATGNTIYF,TGTGCCTGGAGGACAGCGACTGGAAACACCATATATTTT
TRBJ1-2,.,TRBV6-5,.,CASSSPRYSYGYTF,TGTGCCAGCAGTTCCCCCAGATATTCCTATGGCTACACCTTC
TRBJ2-7,.,TRBV5-5,.,CASSIPGAYEQYF,TGTGCCAGCAGTATACCAGGGGCCTACGAGCAGTACTTC
TRBJ2-5,TRBD1,TRBV27,.,CASSISRDRGSETQYF,TGTGCCAGCAGTATCAGCAGGGACAGGGGATCAGAGACCCAGTACTTC
TRBJ2-1,.,TRBV10-3,.,CAISEIAREQFF,TGTGCCATCAGTGAAATAGCGAGGGAGCAGTTCTTC
TRBJ2-1,TRBD2,TRBV10-1,.,CASSPGGSYNEQFF,TGCGCCAGCTCGCCCGGCGGGAGTTATAATGAGCAGTTCTTC
TRBJ1-6,TRBD1,TRBV30,.,CAWATGANSPLHF,TGTGCCTGGGCTACAGGGGCCAATTCACCCCTCCACTTT
TRBJ2-5,TRBD1,TRBV5-1,.,CASSSRDSRKETQYF,TGCGCCAGCAGCTCCCGGGACAGTCGAAAAGAGACCCAGTACTTC
TRBJ1-2,TRBD1,TRBV5-8,.,CASSLGQGAYGYTF,TGTGCCAGCAGCTTGGGACAGGGGGCGTATGGCTACACCTTC